The 6 T cell receptor beta chains given below trace back to one sample, sequenced in a study of CD8 T cells in ankylosing spondylitis. Overall study findings and caveats: Characteristic of ankylosing spondylitis blood, it appeared, was a TCR beta motif comprising roughly 8 highly homologous variants.

No antigens are known for them. TCRdb re-analysed the 5' RACE reads in MiXCR, keeping a single row per CDR3 protein. This table has roughly 700,000 distinct CDR3 sequences, around 20% appearing once. Source material: blood, either unsorted or a sorted T cell fraction (not recorded which). The origin of the receptors is a male donor with ankylosing spondylitis.

The gene calls are TRBV20-1 and TRBJ2-2, with TRBD1 matching 9 bases. V dropped 5 bases and J dropped 6; count of bases not matched to a gene: 7. Germline V CDR1 and CDR2: DFQATT, SNEGSKA (reference sequence). This CDR3 is built from 14 residues. In nucleotides, the CDR3 is TGCAGTGCTCCTAGGACAGGGGTGTCCGGGGAGCTGTTTTTT. Its translation is CSAPRTGVSGELFF.

This clonotype was picked up a small number of times. The rearrangement links TRBV11-2 to TRBJ1-1, with TRBD1 identical over 7 bases. The CDR3 is 14 amino acids. Per the germline V gene, CDR1 is SGHAT and CDR2 is FQNNGV. V lost 5 bases to trimming and J lost 4 bases; unmatched junction nucleotides: 7. CDR3 nucleotides: TGTGCCAGCAGCCCTCGGACAGGACCCACTGAAGCTTTCTTT. It codes for CASSPRTGPTEAFF.

This clonotype was found a few times. The rearrangement links TRBV25-1 to TRBJ1-2; the match to TRBD1 covers 7 bases. Germline V gene sequence: CDR1 MGHDK, CDR2 SYGVNS. V shed 4 bases and J 5 bases; nucleotides not matched to a gene: 1. The CDR3 covers 12 residues. CDR3: CASSVTGYGYTF. The CDR3, as DNA: TGTGCCAGCAGTGTGACAGGGTATGGCTACACCTTC.

A word on this clonotype: A junction end diverges from the germline sequence, so it may reflect a read error. The genes are TRBV12-3 or TRBV12-4 and TRBJ1-1; D possibly corresponds to TRBD1 (6 bases). This CDR3 is built from 12 residues. The CDR3 nucleotides read TGTGCCAGCATCATACAGGGCGCTGAAGCTTCCTTT. Residues: CASIIQGAEASF.

This clonotype was found a few times. The rearrangement joins TRBV7-9 to TRBJ2-7; D may correspond to TRBD1 or TRBD2 (5 bases each). The CDR3 contains 16 residues. The V gene's germline CDR1 is SEHNR and CDR2 FQNEAQ (reference sequence). V was trimmed by 0 bases and J by 3 bases, leaving 15 bases between them. For the CDR3, the DNA is TGTGCCAGCAGCTTAGCGGCCCAGGGAGACAACTACGAGCAGTACTTC. Protein: CASSLAAQGDNYEQYF.

The chain has TRBV28 and TRBJ2-5; 10 bases are a match to TRBD2. J gave up 2 bases and V 3 bases, and 3 bases lay outside the gene matches. The germline V gene has CDR1 MDHEN and CDR2 SYDVKM. The CDR3 is 15 residues long. CDR3 residues: CASSFPAGGQETQYF. The CDR3 nucleotides read TGTGCCAGCAGTTTTCCAGCGGGAGGGCAAGAGACCCAGTACTTC.